This T cell receptor (beta chain) came from a study of blood T cell repertoires in COVID-19. Whole-study context: Samples came from the United States, Italy and Spain, spanning acute and convalescent COVID-19. Sample material is recorded as cDNA or gDNA derived from T cells, B-cell-depleted T cells, or PBMCs.

Generated by immunoSEQ multiplex PCR, the TCRdb table keeps only in-frame clones and is missing some. The sample carries roughly 72,000 clones, roughly 90% recorded once. In germline, CDR1 is SGHDT, CDR2 YYEEEE. Germline trimming cut 0 bases from V and 7 bases from J; bases unmatched to any gene: 3. The CDR3 totals 15 residues. This clone occurred a few times. The sequence was collected from a human donor in a cohort sampled during active COVID-19. The chain recombines TRBV5-6 with TRBJ2-1; 11 bases match TRBD2. The sample comprised peripheral blood. Written as DNA, the CDR3 is TGTGCCAGCAGCTTGGGGGGGACTAGCGGAAATGAGCAGTTCTTC. It specifies CASSLGGTSGNEQFF.